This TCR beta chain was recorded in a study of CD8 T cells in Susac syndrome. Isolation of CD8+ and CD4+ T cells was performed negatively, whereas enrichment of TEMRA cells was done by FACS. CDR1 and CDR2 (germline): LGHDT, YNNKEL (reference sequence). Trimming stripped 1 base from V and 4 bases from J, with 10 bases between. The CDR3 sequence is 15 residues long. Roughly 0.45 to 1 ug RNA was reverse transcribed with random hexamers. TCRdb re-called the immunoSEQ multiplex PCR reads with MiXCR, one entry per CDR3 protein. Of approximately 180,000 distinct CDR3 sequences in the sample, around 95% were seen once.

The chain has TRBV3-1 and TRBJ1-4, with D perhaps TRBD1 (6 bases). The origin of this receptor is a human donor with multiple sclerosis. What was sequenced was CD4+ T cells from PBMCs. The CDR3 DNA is TGTGCCAGCAGCCAAGCGGACAGACATAATGAAAAACTGTTTTTT. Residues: CASSQADRHNEKLFF. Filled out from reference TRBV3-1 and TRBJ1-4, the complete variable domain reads DTAVSQTPKYLVTQMGNDKSIKCEQNLGHDTMYWYKQDSKKFLKIMFSYNNKELIINETVPNRFSPKSPDKAHLNLHINSLELGDSAVYFCASSQADRHNEKLFFGSGTQLSVL.